This T cell receptor beta chain was found in a study of OX40 agonist ivuxolimab in advanced cancers. For the wider study: Ivuxolimab, which targeted the costimulatory receptor OX40 (CD134), was an agonistic, fully human IgG2 monoclonal antibody. Peripheral TCRbeta sequencing was intended to test whether TCR sequence diversity was altered and clonal T-cell expansion was caused by ivuxolimab. Of the approximately 50 patients in dose escalation, some 20 had hepatocellular carcinoma, some 15 had melanoma, 9 had renal cell carcinoma and 9 had head and neck cancer. Partial responses occurred in three dose-escalation patients, of whom one had hepatocellular carcinoma and two had cutaneous melanoma. The paper reports the monotherapy dose-escalation portion (N of about 50 patients) of the phase I ivuxolimab trial. Prior anti-PD-1, anti-PD-L1 or anti-CTLA-4 therapy was permitted, and checkpoint inhibitors had been received by roughly 40% of dose-escalation patients. Intravenous ivuxolimab was administered to patients every 2 weeks at six dose levels: 0.01, 0.1, 0.3, 1.5, 3 and 10 mg/kg. A male proportion of under 85% and a mean age of about 60 years, ranging from roughly 23 to 90, were recorded for the dose-escalation cohort.

The CDR3 sequence holds 15 residues, the cysteine and phenylalanine included. Only the CDR3 DNA stays, 45 bases, in frame from base 1. In the germline V gene, CDR1 corresponds to SGHRS and CDR2 to YFSETQ. The junction shows trimming of 0 bases on V and 7 bases on J, plus 14 bases between the germline ends. The paper as a whole reports these results and caveats: After ivuxolimab, expanded clones were on average more numerous among CD8+ T cells than among CD4+ T cells. Low levels of normalized T-cell clonal expansion were also seen in some patients who did not respond. Which antigens the clonally expanded peripheral T cells were specific for was not determined. Clonal expansion of both CD4+ and CD8+ blood T cells was observed from baseline to week 6 at doses 0.1 to 3.0 mg/kg. In the 0.1-3.0 mg/kg groups, partial responders were among the patients with the lowest normalized peripheral clonal expansion, particularly in CD8+ T cells.

To sequence the TCRbeta CDR3 region, genomic DNA was isolated from the sorted cells. TCRbeta CDR3 regions were sequenced using the immunoSEQ Assay. TCRdb provides this immuneACCESS table in a form limited to in-frame rearrangements. Some clones are lacking; in checked studies, under half of them reflect an unresolved V gene, and why the rest are absent is not known. The sample has under 80,000 clones on record, about 85% of them singletons. Roughly 0.58% of the sample is held by the ten biggest clonotypes. In this sample, this clone turned up once. Its target antigen remains unknown. Base qualities are not at hand, and no much larger clone is one base apart. The trial excluded patients who had a history of autoimmune disease or who were on systemic immunosuppression. In every dose cohort, peripheral blood was drawn for TCR sequencing at baseline, cycle 4 day 1, and cycle 7 day 1. The samples were drawn from a first-in-human, open-label, multicenter phase I dose-escalation trial of ivuxolimab. Adults with locally advanced or metastatic melanoma, renal cell, hepatocellular, or head and neck squamous cell carcinoma were enrolled in the trial. CD4+ and CD8+ T cells were sorted separately from peripheral blood before TCR sequencing.

Sequenced material: CD4+ or CD8+ T cells sorted from blood, taken in a trial of the OX40 agonist ivuxolimab. The clonotype was recovered from an adult with an advanced solid tumor such as melanoma, head and neck, liver or kidney cancer. This chain is built from TRBV5-1 and TRBJ1-5, with TRBD1 perhaps the D gene, on 6 matching bases. This receptor carries the CDR3 CASSLAGAGGQPQHF. The DNA sequence is as follows: TGCGCCAGCAGCTTGGCGGGGGCCGGAGGACAGCCCCAGCATTTT.